These 17 T cell receptor beta chains originate from one sample sequenced in a study of blood T cell repertoires in COVID-19. Clones were read by immunoSEQ multiplex PCR, and TCRdb kept only the in-frame ones, dropping some. The profile shows around 100,000 clones, around nine tenths of them singletons. The sequenced material came from peripheral blood. The receptor source for this set is a man between 40 and 49 years old with acute or convalescent COVID-19.

This clone appeared once. V and J are TRBV6-2 or TRBV6-3 and TRBJ1-4, with D perhaps matching TRBD1 (5 bases). The CDR3 has 17 amino acids. Looked up from germline, CDR1 is MNHEY and CDR2 is SVGEGT. Between the trimmed V and J ends, which lost 5 bases and 0 bases, there was a span of 16 bases. CDR3 sequence: CASSPRTYQATNEKLFF. The CDR3 region has the DNA TGTGCCAGCAGTCCACGGACATACCAAGCAACTAATGAAAAACTGTTTTTT.

V gene TRBV4-3 combines with J gene TRBJ2-3; 7 nucleotides line up with TRBD2. V lost 0 bases to trimming and J lost 5 bases; unmatched junction nucleotides: 8. Germline assignment: CDR1 LGHNA and CDR2 YSLEER. The CDR3 is made up of 16 amino acids. CDR3 bases: TGCGCCAGCAGCCAAGATGAAGGACTAGGAGGAGATACGCAGTATTTT. Translation gives CASSQDEGLGGDTQYF.

The chain combines TRBV6-5 with TRBJ2-7; TRBD2 matches at 10 bases. V was clipped by 8 bases and J by 1 base; unmatched bases: 5. CDR1 is MNHEY, CDR2 SVGAGI, per germline. This CDR3 comprises 14 residues. The CDR3: CASGLAGDSYEQYF. In DNA, the CDR3 is TGTGCCAGCGGTCTAGCGGGAGATTCCTACGAGCAGTACTTC.

The chain is built from TRBV29-1 and TRBJ2-1; 15 bases are shared with TRBD2. The CDR3 spans 12 residues. J lost 14 bases, V lost 4 bases, and 3 bases had no gene match. Germline values: CDR1 SQVTM, CDR2 ANQGSEA. The CDR3 DNA follows: TGCAGCGTTGGGACTAGCGGGGGGGTGGAGTTCTTC. It encodes CSVGTSGGVEFF.

This clone was observed a few times. This rearrangement joins TRBV2 to TRBJ2-1; D call uncertain. Germline CDR1 and CDR2: SNHLY and FYNNEI. The length of the CDR3 is 18 residues. Trimming left V 0 bases short and J 3 bases short, with 18 bases between. The CDR3 sequence is CASSEALPAGFFYNEQFF. The CDR3 DNA reads TGTGCCAGCAGTGAAGCGCTTCCGGCCGGGTTCTTCTACAATGAGCAGTTCTTC.

The chain links TRBV25-1 to TRBJ2-7; D is perhaps TRBD2 (6 bases). Trimming pared 4 bases from V and 3 bases from J, leaving 19 bases between. Germline V CDR1 and CDR2: MGHDK, SYGVNS. This CDR3 comprises 16 residues. CDR3 sequence reads: CASSGLGTGNFYEQYF. The CDR3 DNA reads as TGTGCCAGCAGTGGCCTGGGGACTGGGAACTTCTACGAGCAGTACTTC.

This clone appeared a single time. This sequence joins TRBV3-1 (or the pseudogene TRBV3-2) and TRBJ2-7, with TRBD2 identical over 15 bases. V was clipped by 4 bases and J by 3 bases; unmatched bases: 16. CDR3 length equals 20 residues. CDR1 and CDR2 (germline): LGHDT, YNNKEL (reference sequence). The CDR3 region is CASSPVPGTSGRLFIYEQYF. Written as DNA, the CDR3 is TGTGCCAGCAGCCCCGTTCCCGGGACTAGCGGGAGGCTCTTTATCTACGAGCAGTACTTC.

This clone was seen only once. CDR3 loop: CASGAGRGYEQYF. The CDR3 DNA reads as TGTGCTAGTGGTGCAGGGAGGGGCTACGAGCAGTACTTC. This sequence joins TRBV12-5 and TRBJ2-7; 7 bases fit TRBD2. There are 13 residues in the CDR3. CDR1 LGHNT and CDR2 FRNRAP come from the germline V gene. After removal of 5 bases from V and 3 bases from J, the junction contained 4 bases not matched to a gene. The full variable domain, with the rest looked up from reference TRBV12-5 and TRBJ2-7, is DARVTQTPRHKVTEMGQEVTMRCQPILGHNTVFWYRQTMMQGLELLAYFRNRAPLDDSGMPKDRFSAEMPDATLATLKIQPSEPRDSAVYFCASGAGRGYEQYFGPGTRLTVT.

V usage is TRBV4-2 and J usage is TRBJ2-1; 10 bases map to TRBD2. This CDR3 is built from 16 residues. After removal of 5 bases from V and 3 bases from J, the junction contained 7 bases not matched to a gene. Germline V gene data show CDR1 as LGHNA and CDR2 as YNFKEQ. As DNA, the CDR3 is TGTGCCAGCAGCAAAGCCGGGACTAGCGACTACAATGAGCAGTTCTTC. Residues: CASSKAGTSDYNEQFF.

DNA for the CDR3: TGTGCCAGCAGCCCCGGACAGGGGCCAGAGACCCAGTACTTC. As protein: CASSPGQGPETQYF. The chain links TRBV11-3 to TRBJ2-5; 9 positions agree with TRBD1. Germline CDR1 and CDR2: SGHNT and YENEEA. The length of the CDR3 is 14 residues. V trimming: 5 bases; J trimming: 4 bases; junction bases outside the gene matches: 5.

J is TRBJ1-1 and V is TRBV7-2; unclear D gene. V gave up 1 base and J gave up 5 bases, with 11 bases separating them. The germline CDR1 and CDR2 sequences are SGHTA and FQGNSA. This CDR3 comprises 14 residues. CDR3 amino acids: CASSLEPGPTEAFF. In DNA form, the CDR3 reads TGTGCCAGCAGCTTAGAGCCGGGTCCGACTGAAGCTTTCTTT.

The gene calls are TRBV7-8 and TRBJ1-6, with TRBD1 as a possible D gene (5 bases). This CDR3 has 16 residues. Germline-derived CDR1 and CDR2 are SGHVS and FQNEAQ. V was trimmed by 3 bases and J by 5 bases, leaving 14 bases between them. The CDR3 DNA reads as TGTGCCAGCAGCTTGCTCCCGACGGGGGATAATTCACCCCTCCACTTT. Amino acids: CASSLLPTGDNSPLHF.

The V gene is TRBV6-4, the J gene TRBJ2-3; D may be TRBD1 (6 bases). CDR1 is MRHNA, CDR2 SNTAGT, per germline. This CDR3 has 16 amino acids. The V end was cut by 2 bases, the J end by 0 bases, with 12 bases between. CDR3 sequence (DNA): TGTGCCAGCAGTGACCATGGGGGCGTTAGCACAGATACGCAGTATTTT. As protein: CASSDHGGVSTDTQYF.

The chain uses TRBV5-1 and TRBJ2-7; D is unclear. The CDR3 is 14 amino acids. The V gene lost 0 bases and the J gene lost 0 bases, with 7 bases spanning the gap. Per the germline V gene, CDR1 is SGHRS and CDR2 is YFSETQ. The DNA of the CDR3 is TGCGCCAGCAGCTTGGCTCCTGTCTCCTACGAGCAGTACTTC. Amino acid sequence: CASSLAPVSYEQYF.

This clone was detected only once. The chain employs TRBV6-5 and TRBJ1-2, with 8 bases identical to TRBD1. V lost 5 bases and J lost 7; bases outside the gene matches: 6. The CDR3 length is 13 residues. CDR1 is MNHEY and CDR2 is SVGAGI in the germline V gene. The CDR3: CASSLDRGGGYTF. The CDR3 region has the DNA TGTGCCAGCAGTCTCGACAGGGGAGGTGGCTACACCTTC.

The chain uses TRBV19 and TRBJ2-3, with a possible D match to TRBD2 (5 bases). Germline V gene data show CDR1 as LNHDA and CDR2 as SQIVND (reference sequence). The CDR3 runs to 14 residues. V lost 3 bases to trimming and J lost 4 bases, with 11 bases between them. CDR3 protein: CASSISLAPDTQYF. CDR3 DNA: TGTGCCAGTAGTATTTCTCTAGCCCCAGATACGCAGTATTTT.

This clone was picked up a small number of times. The genes are TRBV6-5 and TRBJ2-7; TRBD2 aligns across 7 bases. V gave up 10 bases and J gave up 1 base; unmatched junction bases: 13. This CDR3 is built from 15 residues. Germline V gene sequence: CDR1 MNHEY, CDR2 SVGAGI. The CDR3 reads CATTSPGGPSYEQYF. CDR3 nucleotides: TGTGCCACCACTTCCCCGGGAGGCCCATCCTACGAGCAGTACTTC.